Detailed here is one T cell receptor (beta chain). What it binds is not known. This entry comes from a study of T cell responses to AZD1222 COVID-19 vaccine. The CDR3 extends over 16 amino acids. Germline assignment: CDR1 MNHEY and CDR2 SMNVEV (reference sequence). V shed 5 bases and J 3 bases; nucleotides not matched to a gene: 11. The assay was immunoSEQ multiplex PCR, and TCRdb's table has in-frame clones only and misses some. The table includes some 100,000 clones, roughly nine tenths detected once. Findings of the study overall: Repertoires were obtained only post-peak T cell response. With two AZD1222 doses given, Spike-specific TCR breadth and depth both rose. Donors skewed white British and female; clonal diversity was possibly underestimated.

The gene calls are TRBV27 and TRBJ2-5, with 8 bases that match TRBD2. The source material was peripheral blood, sampled on day 0 of AZD1222 vaccination. This receptor was obtained from an adult in good health. CDR3 protein: CASSPRTSRREETQYF. DNA of the CDR3: TGTGCCAGCAGTCCGAGGACTAGCAGACGTGAAGAGACCCAGTACTTC.